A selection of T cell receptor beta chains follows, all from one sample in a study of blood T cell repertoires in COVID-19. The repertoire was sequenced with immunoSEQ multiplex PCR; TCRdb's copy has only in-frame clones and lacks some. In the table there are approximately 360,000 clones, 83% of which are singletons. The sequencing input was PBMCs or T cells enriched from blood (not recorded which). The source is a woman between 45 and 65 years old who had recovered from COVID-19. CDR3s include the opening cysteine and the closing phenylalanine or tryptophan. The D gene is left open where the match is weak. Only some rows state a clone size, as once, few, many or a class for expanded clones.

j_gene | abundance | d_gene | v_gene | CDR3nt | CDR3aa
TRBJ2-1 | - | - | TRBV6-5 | TGTGCCAGCAGACCAGATTTAAGCTCCTACAATGAGCAGTTCTTC | CASRPDLSSYNEQFF
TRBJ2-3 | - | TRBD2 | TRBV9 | TGTGCCAGCAGCGTCGGGACTAGCGGGGTGGGCTATACGCAGTATTTT | CASSVGTSGVGYTQYF
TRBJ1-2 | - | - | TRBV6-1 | TGTGCCAGCAGTGAAACCGGGACATCCTATGGCTACACCTTC | CASSETGTSYGYTF
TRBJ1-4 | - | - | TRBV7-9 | TGTGCCATCCAACAGGGAAATGAAAAACTGTTTTTT | CAIQQGNEKLFF
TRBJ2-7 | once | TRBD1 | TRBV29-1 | TGCAGCGTCCGGGACAGCGCGTACGAGCAGTACTTC | CSVRDSAYEQYF
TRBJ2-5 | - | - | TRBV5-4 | TGTGCCAGCAGCCCTAAACTACTAGGGTCCCAAGAGACCCAGTACTTC | CASSPKLLGSQETQYF
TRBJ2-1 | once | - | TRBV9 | TGTGCCAGCAGCGTAGTTCCTAGTGATGAGCAGTTCTTC | CASSVVPSDEQFF
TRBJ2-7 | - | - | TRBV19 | TGTGCCAGTTCCCTAAAACAGGGCATTGGCTACGAGCAGTACTTC | CASSLKQGIGYEQYF
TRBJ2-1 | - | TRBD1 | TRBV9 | TGTGCCAGCAGCGTAGAGGGACAGCCCTACAATGAGCAGTTCTTC | CASSVEGQPYNEQFF
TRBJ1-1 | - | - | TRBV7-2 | TGTGCCAGCAATGCAGGGGTTCCTAGCACTGAAGCTTTCTTT | CASNAGVPSTEAFF
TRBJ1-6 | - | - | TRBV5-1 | TGCGCCAGCAGCTTGGTGGGTCCAGGGGATAATTCACCCCTCCACTTT | CASSLVGPGDNSPLHF
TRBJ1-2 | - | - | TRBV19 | TGTGCCAGTAGTATGCCAGGGAACCCCTATGGCTACACCTTC | CASSMPGNPYGYTF
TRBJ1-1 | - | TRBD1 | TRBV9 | TGTGCCAGCAGCGCACAAACAGGGGGCGGCACTGAAGCTTTCTTT | CASSAQTGGGTEAFF
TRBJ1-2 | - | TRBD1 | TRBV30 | TGTGCCTGGCGAGAACGGACAGGGGTAAACCACTATGGCTACACCTTC | CAWRERTGVNHYGYTF
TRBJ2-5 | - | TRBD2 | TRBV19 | TGTGCCAGTAGTGAGGGAGGGCCTCCAGAGACCCAGTACTTC | CASSEGGPPETQYF
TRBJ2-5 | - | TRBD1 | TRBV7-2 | TGTGCCAGCAGCTTGGGCAGGGGGCAGGAGACCCAGTACTTC | CASSLGRGQETQYF
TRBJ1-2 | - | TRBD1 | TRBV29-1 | TGCAGCGTTGATGCGACAGGGAGCTACACCTTC | CSVDATGSYTF
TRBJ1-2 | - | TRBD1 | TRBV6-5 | TGTGCCACGAGACAGGGAACTCTTTGGGGCTACACCTTC | CATRQGTLWGYTF
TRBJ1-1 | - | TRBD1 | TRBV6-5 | TGTGCCAGCACTCGACAGGGAACGAACACTGAAGCTTTCTTT | CASTRQGTNTEAFF
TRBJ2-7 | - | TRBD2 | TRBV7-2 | TGTGCCAGCAGCACCGACCCGGGACTAGCGGGACACGAGCAGTACTTC | CASSTDPGLAGHEQYF
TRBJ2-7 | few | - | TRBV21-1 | TGTGCCAGCAGCAAAGTTAGCCGGGGGGCATTCCCCTACGAGCAGTACTTC | CASSKVSRGAFPYEQYF
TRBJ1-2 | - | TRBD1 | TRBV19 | TGTGCCAGTAGACCAGGGGGCGACTATGGCTACACCTTC | CASRPGGDYGYTF
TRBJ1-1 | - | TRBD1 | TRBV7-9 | TGTGCCAGCAGCCTTGGGACAGGGGAAGCTTTCTTT | CASSLGTGEAFF
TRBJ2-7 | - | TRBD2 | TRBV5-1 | TGCGCCAGCAGCTTAGGGACTAGCGGAGACTCCTACGAGCAGTACTTC | CASSLGTSGDSYEQYF
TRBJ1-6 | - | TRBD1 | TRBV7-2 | TGTGCCAGCAGCTTAGGCCTGACAGGGTCAGGGGGTTCACCCCTCCACTTT | CASSLGLTGSGGSPLHF
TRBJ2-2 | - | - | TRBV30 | TGTGCCTGGAGTTTTCAGGTCGGGGAGCTGTTTTTT | CAWSFQVGELFF
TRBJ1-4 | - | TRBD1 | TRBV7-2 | TGTGCCAGCAGCTTAGCTGCGGACAGGGGGAATGAAAAACTGTTTTTT | CASSLAADRGNEKLFF
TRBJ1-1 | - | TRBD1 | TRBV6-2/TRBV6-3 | TGTGCCAGCAGTTACTCGATGGGACAGGGCACTGAAGCTTTCTTT | CASSYSMGQGTEAFF
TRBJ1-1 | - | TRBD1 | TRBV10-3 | TGTGCCATCAGTGATAGGGGGCGCTCTTGGGGGAACACTGAAGCTTTCTTT | CAISDRGRSWGNTEAFF
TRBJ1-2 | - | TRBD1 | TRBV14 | TGTGCCAGCAGCCAAGCGACAGGGGGCAGCTATGGCTACACCTTC | CASSQATGGSYGYTF
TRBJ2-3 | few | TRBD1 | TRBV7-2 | TGTGCCAGCAGCTTACCTACAGGGGTACTAGATACGCAGTATTTT | CASSLPTGVLDTQYF
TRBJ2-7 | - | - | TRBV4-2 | TGTGCCAGCAGCCAAGCCGTAATGAGGGAGCAGTACTTC | CASSQAVMREQYF
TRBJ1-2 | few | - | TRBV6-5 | TGTGCCAGCAGCGATGGGTCGGGGTATGGCTACACCTTC | CASSDGSGYGYTF
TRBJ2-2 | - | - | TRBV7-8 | TGTGCCAGCAGCTTAACTCGTCCGGGCGGGGAGCTGTTTTTT | CASSLTRPGGELFF
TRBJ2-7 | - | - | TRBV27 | TGTGCCAGCAGTTCCCAGGCAACGGGACACAGAGCCTACGAGCAGTACTTC | CASSSQATGHRAYEQYF
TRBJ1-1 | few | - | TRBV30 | TGTGCGGGCGCCAGGAACACTGAAGCTTTCTTT | CAGARNTEAFF
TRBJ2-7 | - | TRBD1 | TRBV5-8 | TGTGCCAGCAGTTTGACAGGGGGCGAGCAGTACTTC | CASSLTGGEQYF
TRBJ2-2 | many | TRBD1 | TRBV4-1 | TGCGCCAGCAGCCAAAGGGACAGCACCGGGGAGCTGTTTTTT | CASSQRDSTGELFF
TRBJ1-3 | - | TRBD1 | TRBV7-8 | TGTGCCAGCAGCTCGACAGGGTTCTCTGGAAACACCATATATTTT | CASSSTGFSGNTIYF
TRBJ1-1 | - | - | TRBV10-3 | TGTGCCATCAGGGTGGACAGCTGGAACACTGAAGCTTTCTTT | CAIRVDSWNTEAFF
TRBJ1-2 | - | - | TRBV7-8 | TGTGCCAGCAGCCCTGACCCGAGGGACTATGGCTACACCTTC | CASSPDPRDYGYTF
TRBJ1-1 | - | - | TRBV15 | TGTGCCACCAGCAGAGATACAGGGAATACTGAAGCTTTCTTT | CATSRDTGNTEAFF
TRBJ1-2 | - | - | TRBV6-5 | TGTGCCAGCAGGGGGGACAAAGCGAACTATGGCTACACCTTC | CASRGDKANYGYTF
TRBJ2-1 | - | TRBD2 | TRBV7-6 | TGTGCCGTAGGAGGGAGGGATAATGAGCAGTTCTTC | CAVGGRDNEQFF
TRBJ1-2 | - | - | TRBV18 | TGTGCCAGCTCACCACCTGAGGACTATGGCTACACCTTC | CASSPPEDYGYTF
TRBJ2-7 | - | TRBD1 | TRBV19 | TGTGCCAGTAGTATGACAGGGGGCGAAGGCTACGAGCAGTACTTC | CASSMTGGEGYEQYF
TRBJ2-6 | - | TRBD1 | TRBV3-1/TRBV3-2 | TGTGCCAGCAGCCAAGAGAAAGGGACAGCCCGGGCGGGGGCCAACGTCCTGACTTTC | CASSQEKGTARAGANVLTF
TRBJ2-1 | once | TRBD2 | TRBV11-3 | TGTGCCAGCAGCTTAGGTCGGGAGGGTTACAATGAGCAGTTCTTC | CASSLGREGYNEQFF
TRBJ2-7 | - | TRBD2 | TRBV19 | TGTGCCAGTAGTGGACTAGCGGGGGCCTACGAGCAGTACTTC | CASSGLAGAYEQYF
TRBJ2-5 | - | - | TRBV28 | TGTGCCAGCAGATCGCGGGGCTCAGAGACCCAGTACTTC | CASRSRGSETQYF
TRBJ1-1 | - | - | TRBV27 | TGTGCCAGCAGTAACCTCCTCGGGACAAAGAACACTGAAGCTTTCTTT | CASSNLLGTKNTEAFF
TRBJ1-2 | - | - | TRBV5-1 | TGCGCCAGCAGCTCGGACAGTATCTATGGCTACACCTTC | CASSSDSIYGYTF
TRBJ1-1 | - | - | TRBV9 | TGTGCCAGCAGCGTAGAGCCCGGGGGGACTGAAGCTTTCTTT | CASSVEPGGTEAFF
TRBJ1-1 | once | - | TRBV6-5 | TGTGCCAGCAGTTACTTGAGGTCGACTGAAGCTTTCTTT | CASSYLRSTEAFF
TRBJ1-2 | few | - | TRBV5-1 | TGCGCCAGCAGCGCCCCGGCTGGGGGACTTTATTACTATGGCTACACCTTC | CASSAPAGGLYYYGYTF
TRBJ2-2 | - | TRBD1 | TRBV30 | TGTGCCTGTTCCAGGACAGGGGCTTTTCGGTTAGGGGCCGGGGAGCTGTTTTTT | CACSRTGAFRLGAGELFF
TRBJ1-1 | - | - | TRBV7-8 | TGTGCCAGCAGCTTAAACGAGGGTTTGGCTGAAGCTTTCTTT | CASSLNEGLAEAFF
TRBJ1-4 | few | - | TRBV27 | TGTGCCAGCAGTTCCACAGGAAGATGGGATGAAAAACTGTTTTTT | CASSSTGRWDEKLFF